Detailed here is one T cell receptor beta chain. What it binds is unknown. This sample was included in a study of T cell repertoires and Cas9 in healthy adults. Germline lookup yields CDR1 MNHEY and CDR2 SMNVEV (reference sequence). J gave up 0 bases and V 4 bases, and 7 bases lay outside the gene matches. CDR3 length equals 16 residues. The repertoire was sequenced with immunoSEQ multiplex PCR; TCRdb's copy has only in-frame clones and lacks some. Of more than 13,000 clones detected, roughly 89% appear once; the ten largest clones hold around 2%. Whole-study results and caveats: Reportedly, SpCas9-reactive effector T cell proliferation and function were mitigated by SpCas9-reactive Tregs in vitro.

The rearrangement links TRBV27 to TRBJ2-5; 8 positions match TRBD1. Material: Tregs (CD4+, CD25+, CD127-, CD137-, CD154-) from PBMCs; culture status not recorded. The source of this sequence is a human donor in good health. This chain's CDR3 is CASSSLGQGYQETQYF. The CDR3 DNA sequence: TGTGCCAGCAGTTCCCTCGGACAGGGCTACCAAGAGACCCAGTACTTC.